The 24 T cell receptor beta chains reported below all come from one sample, sequenced in a study of blood T cells in healthy people across ages. Combining a sample-barcoded 5' primer with a J-beta primer mix, a second PCR ran for roughly 6 to 11 cycles. TCRdb itself ran the 5' RACE reads through MiXCR, one entry per CDR3 protein. This table holds 850,000 to 1,300,000 distinct CDR3 sequences, roughly 45% found once. Source material: blood. These receptor sequences come from a woman aged 60-75 years in good health.

This rearrangement joins TRBV5-1 to TRBJ2-5; D not resolved. The CDR3 extends over 14 amino acids. V lost 3 bases, J lost 11 bases, and 20 bases lay in between. Germline-derived CDR1 and CDR2 are SGHRS and YFSETQ. The CDR3 DNA is TGCGCCAGCAGCTCCCTGACGACCTACAATGAGCAGTACTTC. This sequence encodes CASSSLTTYNEQYF. Full variable domain (remainder filled in from reference TRBV5-1 and TRBJ2-5): KAGVTQTPRYLIKTRGQQVTLSCSPISGHRSVSWYQQTPGQGLQFLFEYFSETQRNKGNFPGRFSGRQFSNSRSEMNVSTLELGDSALYLCASSSLTTYNEQYFGPGTRLLVL.

Regarding this clonotype: A junction end diverges from the germline sequence, so it may reflect a read error. The chain links TRBV20-1 to TRBJ2-4; unclear D gene. The J call is uncertain, as TRBJ2-7 better fits the DNA end. The germline V gene has CDR1 DFQATT and CDR2 SNEGSKA (reference sequence). This CDR3 is built from 13 residues. The CDR3 region is CRARGPARFEQYF. The CDR3, as DNA: TGCCGTGCTAGAGGCCCGGCTCGGTTCGAGCAGTACTTC.

The rearrangement uses TRBV9 and TRBJ2-5; D is unclear. CDR3 length: 14 amino acids. The germline V gene encodes CDR1 SGDLS and CDR2 YYNGEE. Deletions cut 4 bases from V and 11 bases from J, with 21 bases between. This CDR3 reads CASSPGMAEKEQYF. CDR3 nucleotides: TGTGCCAGCAGCCCGGGTATGGCGGAAAAGGAGCAGTACTTC.

This clonotype has ten or more counts. This chain connects TRBV7-9 to TRBJ2-3; a possible D gene is TRBD2 (6 bases). V was shortened by 5 bases and J by 2 bases, with 14 bases between the two germline ends. CDR1 is SEHNR and CDR2 is FQNEAQ in the germline V gene (reference sequence). This CDR3 is 15 amino acids long. CDR3 loop: CASSPPGSTTDTQYF. The CDR3 nucleotides read TGTGCCAGCAGCCCCCCCGGGAGTACCACAGATACGCAGTATTTT.

The chain employs TRBV4-1 and TRBJ2-3; D ambiguous. The CDR3 loop spans 15 amino acids. Trimming shortened V by 8 bases and J by 6 bases, and 21 bases separated the two germline ends. Germline CDR1 reads MGHRA; CDR2 reads YSYEKL. This CDR3 is CASRETDLVLDTQYF. The CDR3 DNA reads as TGCGCCAGCCGCGAAACGGATTTGGTCTTGGATACGCAGTATTTT.

The genes are TRBV18 and TRBJ1-1, with 9 positions matching TRBD1. Unmatched junction bases numbered 17, after V lost 3 bases and J lost 0 bases. This CDR3 contains 20 residues. In germline, CDR1 is KGHSH, CDR2 LQKENI. CDR3 protein: CASSPYRGRLQSVLNTEAFF. CDR3 sequence (DNA): TGTGCCAGCTCACCTTACAGGGGGCGCCTACAGTCTGTCTTGAACACTGAAGCTTTCTTT.

This clonotype was found a few times. This sequence joins TRBV6-5 and TRBJ1-2; D might be TRBD1 (6 bases). The CDR3 is made up of 14 amino acids. The germline gives CDR1 MNHEY, CDR2 SVGAGI. Trimming stripped 6 bases from V and 8 bases from J, with 19 bases between. This CDR3 is CASSPDRIIGGYTF. The CDR3 DNA follows: TGTGCCAGCAGCCCCGACAGGATAATCGGAGGCTACACCTTC.

Turning to this clonotype: The junction departs from germline at one end; a sequencing error may be responsible. The V gene is TRBV27, the J gene TRBJ1-6, with TRBD1 as a possible D gene (6 bases). This CDR3 is 17 amino acids long. The germline gives CDR1 MNHEY, CDR2 SMNVEV (reference sequence). The CDR3 reads CASSLGQPMPYNSPPHF. CDR3 sequence (DNA): TGTGCCAGCAGTTTAGGACAGCCTATGCCCTATAATTCACCCCCCCACTTT.

This clonotype came up once. The V gene is TRBV20-1, the J gene TRBJ2-1, with 7 bases aligning to TRBD2. V lost 5 bases and J lost 0; bases outside the gene matches: 4. The CDR3 totals 14 residues. CDR1 DFQATT and CDR2 SNEGSKA come from the germline V gene (reference sequence). The CDR3 sequence: CSADRDYSYNEQFF. CDR3 DNA sequence: TGCAGTGCTGACCGGGACTACTCCTACAATGAGCAGTTCTTC.

The rearrangement joins TRBV11-3 to TRBJ2-1, with TRBD2 identical over 7 bases. The J call is uncertain, as TRBJ2-7 better fits the DNA end. Germline-derived CDR1 and CDR2 are SGHNT and YENEEA. The CDR3 has 16 residues. Here the CDR3 reads CASSLMRGSSYNEQYF. DNA of the CDR3: TGTGCCAGCAGCCTCATGCGGGGGAGCTCCTACAATGAGCAGTACTTC.

V is TRBV6-5 and J is TRBJ1-2; D is unclear. This CDR3 has 13 residues. CDR1 is MNHEY, CDR2 SVGAGI, per germline. Deletions cut 10 bases from V and 8 bases from J, with 20 bases between. The CDR3 DNA sequence: TGTGCCAACAGCCTTTTTTCGGCGCGGGGCTACACCTTC. It is translated as CANSLFSARGYTF.

The chain links TRBV6-1 to TRBJ2-1, with D unresolved. The V and J ends lost 2 bases and 8 bases respectively, with 16 bases between them. This CDR3 spans 15 amino acids. Looked up from germline, CDR1 is MNHNS and CDR2 is SASEGT. The CDR3, as DNA: TGTGCCAGCAGTGAAACTCTTACAAGATTCCATGAGCAGTTCTTC. It encodes CASSETLTRFHEQFF.

J is TRBJ2-1 and V is TRBV29-1, with TRBD2 matching over 7 bases. Germline values: CDR1 SQVTM, CDR2 ANQGSEA. CDR3 length: 15 residues. Losses at the gene ends were 6 bases for V and 0 bases for J; bases not matched to a gene: 8. The CDR3 DNA reads as TGCAGCGTGATTATAGCGGGTGGCTCCTACAATGAGCAGTTCTTC. Translating it yields CSVIIAGGSYNEQFF.

The DNA of the CDR3 is TGTGCCAGCAGTTTTGTGAGTAGGGGACAGGGGGCGTTCGATGAGCAGTTCTTC. Its protein product is CASSFVSRGQGAFDEQFF. The chain has TRBV27 and TRBJ2-1, with 12 nucleotides matching TRBD1. This CDR3 has 18 residues. V dropped 3 bases and J dropped 8; count of bases not matched to a gene: 14. Germline V gives CDR1 MNHEY, CDR2 SMNVEV (reference sequence).

This clonotype was observed at least ten times. The chain is built from TRBV28 and TRBJ2-1; D is ambiguous. The CDR3 has 13 residues. CDR1 and CDR2 (germline): MDHEN, SYDVKM. The germline V and J ends were trimmed by 5 bases and 6 bases, with 11 bases remaining between them. The CDR3 DNA reads TGTGCCAGCAGTGTATCTTACGGCAATGAGCAGTTCTTC. This sequence encodes CASSVSYGNEQFF.

This clonotype was seen repeatedly, ten times or more. The gene calls are TRBV11-2 and TRBJ2-7; 11 positions agree with TRBD2. V lost 5 bases, J lost 2 bases, and 5 bases stayed unmatched. This CDR3 region has 15 residues. The germline CDR1 and CDR2 sequences are SGHAT and FQNNGV. The CDR3 loop is CASSLGLADTYEQYF. Written as DNA, the CDR3 is TGTGCCAGCAGCCTGGGACTAGCGGATACCTACGAGCAGTACTTC.

The chain combines TRBV5-1 with TRBJ1-6; possibly TRBD1 for D (6 bases). V was shortened by 0 bases and J by 12 bases, with 19 bases between the two germline ends. The germline V gene encodes CDR1 SGHRS and CDR2 YFSETQ. The CDR3 consists of 16 residues. DNA of the CDR3: TGCGCCAGCAGCTTGGACTGGGCCAGGGGAGTTTTACCCCTCCACTTT. It encodes CASSLDWARGVLPLHF.

This clonotype has just a few counts. The chain is built from TRBV20-1 and TRBJ2-7; D unclear. Deletions cut 2 bases from V and 4 bases from J, with 9 bases between. The germline V gene encodes CDR1 DFQATT and CDR2 SNEGSKA (reference sequence). This CDR3 has 12 amino acids. The CDR3 protein is CSARRAAYEQYF. In DNA, the CDR3 is TGCAGTGCTAGACGCGCAGCTTACGAGCAGTACTTC.

The V gene is TRBV6-4, the J gene TRBJ2-4; D perhaps matches TRBD2 (6 bases). Near its end, the DNA agrees better with TRBJ2-7, so the J call may be wrong. In germline, CDR1 is MRHNA, CDR2 SNTAGT. The CDR3 has 13 amino acids. CDR3 nucleotide sequence: TGTGCCAGCGGGATAGCGGACTCCTACGAGCAGTACTTC. Protein: CASGIADSYEQYF.

This sequence joins TRBV27 and TRBJ2-1; possibly TRBD2 for D (5 bases). Between the trimmed V and J ends, which lost 5 bases and 7 bases, there was a span of 15 bases. The CDR3 covers 14 residues. The germline gives CDR1 MNHEY, CDR2 SMNVEV (reference sequence). The CDR3 DNA sequence: TGTGCCAGCAGTCTCCGTTTTGGAGGTAATGAGCAGTTCTTC. It is translated as CASSLRFGGNEQFF.

This clonotype was seen a handful of times. This chain uses TRBV28 with TRBJ2-7; no reliable D call. In germline, CDR1 is MDHEN, CDR2 SYDVKM. Trimming took 2 bases from V and 2 from J, leaving 7 bases between them. The length of the CDR3 is 13 residues. The CDR3 DNA reads TGTGCCAGCAGTTTAAGATCCCCCTACGAGCAGTACTTC. Its protein is CASSLRSPYEQYF.

V is TRBV4-2 and J is TRBJ1-2; D gene uncertain. This CDR3 is built from 15 residues. Trimming removed 1 base from V and 5 bases from J, with 14 bases in between. Germline lookup yields CDR1 LGHNA and CDR2 YNFKEQ. The chain's CDR3 is CASSQGRAWAYGYTF. The DNA of the CDR3 is TGTGCCAGCAGCCAAGGTAGAGCGTGGGCTTATGGCTACACCTTC.

This clonotype occurred once. The rearrangement joins TRBV7-3 to TRBJ2-1; TRBD2 aligns across 7 bases. The CDR3 spans 18 residues. Trimming at V came to 4 bases and at J to 5 bases, leaving 17 bases not matched to a gene. The germline CDR1 and CDR2 sequences are SGHTA and FQGTGA. The CDR3 DNA reads as TGTGCCAGCAGCTCTCCCGCGGACTTCACGGGGGGAGACAATGAGCAGTTCTTC. Its translation is CASSSPADFTGGDNEQFF.

This rearrangement joins TRBV10-1 to TRBJ2-2, with 9 bases identical to TRBD1. Trimming removed 7 bases from V and 2 bases from J; junction bases left unmatched: 5. Germline CDR1 reads WNHNN; CDR2 reads SYGVQD (reference sequence). The CDR3 spans 15 residues. CDR3 region: CASNPGQGNTGELFF. The CDR3 region has the DNA TGCGCCAGCAATCCGGGACAGGGAAACACCGGGGAGCTGTTTTTT.